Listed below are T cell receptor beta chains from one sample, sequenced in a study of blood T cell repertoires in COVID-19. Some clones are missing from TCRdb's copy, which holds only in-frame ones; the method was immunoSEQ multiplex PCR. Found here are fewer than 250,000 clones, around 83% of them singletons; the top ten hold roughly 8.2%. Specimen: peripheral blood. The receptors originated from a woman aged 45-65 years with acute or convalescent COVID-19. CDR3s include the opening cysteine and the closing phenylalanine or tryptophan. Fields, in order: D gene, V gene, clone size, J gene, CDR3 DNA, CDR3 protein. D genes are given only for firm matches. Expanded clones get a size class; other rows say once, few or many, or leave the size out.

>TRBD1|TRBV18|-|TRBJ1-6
TGTGCCAGCTCACCGGGACAGGGGAGTCCCCTCCACTTT
CASSPGQGSPLHF
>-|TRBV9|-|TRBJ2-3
TGTGCCAGCAGCGTAGAGGCGGGGTGGGGGTCAGATACGCAGTATTTT
CASSVEAGWGSDTQYF
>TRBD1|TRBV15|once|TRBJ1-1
TGTGCCACCAGCCTATTAGGACAGGGGCGCACTGAAGCTTTCTTT
CATSLLGQGRTEAFF
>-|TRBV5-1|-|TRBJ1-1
TGCGCCAGCAGCTTGAGCGAGGGATACGCTGAAGCTTTCTTT
CASSLSEGYAEAFF
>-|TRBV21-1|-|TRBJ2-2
TGTGCCAGTCACCCGGGCCACAGGGACTACGGGGAGCTGTTTTTT
CASHPGHRDYGELFF
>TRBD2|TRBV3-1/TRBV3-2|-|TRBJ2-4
TGTGCCAGCAGCCCGGGACTAGCGGAAAACATTCAGTACTTC
CASSPGLAENIQYF
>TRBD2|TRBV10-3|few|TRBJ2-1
TGTGCCATCAGTAACATAGCGGGGGCCAACAATGAGCAGTTCTTC
CAISNIAGANNEQFF
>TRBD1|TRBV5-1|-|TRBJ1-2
TGCGCCAGCAGCTTGGCCGACAGGGTCTATGGCTACACCTTC
CASSLADRVYGYTF
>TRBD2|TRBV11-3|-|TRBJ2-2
TGTGCCAGCAGCTTATCGCTTCTAGCGGGTGCGAACACCGGGGAGCTGTTTTTT
CASSLSLLAGANTGELFF
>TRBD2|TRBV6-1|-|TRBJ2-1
TGTGCCAGCAGTGGGGGTGGGGGACTAGCGCACTCGAGCTCCTACAATGAGCAGTTCTTC
CASSGGGGLAHSSSYNEQFF
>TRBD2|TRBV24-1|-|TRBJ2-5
TGTGCCACCAGTGATCTCTTGGGGGGGGATAGATGGGAGACCCAGTACTTC
CATSDLLGGDRWETQYF
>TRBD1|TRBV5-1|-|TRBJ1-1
TGCGCCAGCAGCGGGGGACAGGGGAACACTGAAGCTTTCTTT
CASSGGQGNTEAFF
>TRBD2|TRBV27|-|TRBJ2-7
TGTGCCAGCAGTTTGGCGGGAGGTGGCTCCTACGAGCAGTACTTC
CASSLAGGGSYEQYF
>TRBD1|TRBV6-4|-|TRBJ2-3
TGTGCCAGCAGTGAATCCGGACAGGGAACCTCAGGGGATACGCAGTATTTT
CASSESGQGTSGDTQYF
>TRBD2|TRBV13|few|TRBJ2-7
TGTGCCAGCAGCTCCGGGACTAGCGGGATTTACGAGCAGTACTTC
CASSSGTSGIYEQYF
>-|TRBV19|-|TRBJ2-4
TGTGCCAGTAGTATACGTAAGGGGACCAAAAACATTCAGTACTTC
CASSIRKGTKNIQYF
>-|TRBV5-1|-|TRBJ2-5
TGCGCCAGCAGCTTTATTAGTATTGGAGAGACCCAGTACTTC
CASSFISIGETQYF
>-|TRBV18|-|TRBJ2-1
TGTGCCAGCTCACCTCTCACAGGGATCAGGTACAATGAGCAGTTCTTC
CASSPLTGIRYNEQFF
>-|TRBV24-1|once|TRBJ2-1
TGTGCCACCAGTGATTTGATGGGGGCGAGGCAGTTCTTC
CATSDLMGARQFF
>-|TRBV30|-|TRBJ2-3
TGTGCCTGGAGTGTGCGGGGAGGGGGAGGGGATACGCAGTATTTT
CAWSVRGGGGDTQYF
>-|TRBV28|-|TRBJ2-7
TGTGCCAGCCGGGGAGGACAGGGAGGGTACGAGCAGTACTTC
CASRGGQGGYEQYF
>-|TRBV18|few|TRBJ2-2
TGTGCCAGCTCTCCAGCTATTACGAACACCGGGGAGCTGTTTTTT
CASSPAITNTGELFF
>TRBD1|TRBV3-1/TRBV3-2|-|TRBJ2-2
TGTGCCAGCAGCCAACGGACAGGGTTGAGCGGGGAGCTGTTTTTT
CASSQRTGLSGELFF
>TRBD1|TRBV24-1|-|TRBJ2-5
TGTGCCACCAGTGATCCCTGGACAGGGGGCGTGAAGACCCAGTACTTC
CATSDPWTGGVKTQYF
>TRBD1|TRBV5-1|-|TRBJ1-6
TGCGCCAGCAGAAAGGACAGGGGTCTTTATAATTCACCCCTCCACTTT
CASRKDRGLYNSPLHF
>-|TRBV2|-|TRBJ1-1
TGTGCCAGCACGGCCACAGGGAACACTGAAGCTTTCTTT
CASTATGNTEAFF
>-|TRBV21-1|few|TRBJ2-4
TGTGCCCTACGGGGTATAGCCAAAAACATTCAGTACTTC
CALRGIAKNIQYF
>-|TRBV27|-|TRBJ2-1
TGTGCCAGCAGTTCGCCGGGGTTTCTTAATGAGCAGTTCTTC
CASSSPGFLNEQFF
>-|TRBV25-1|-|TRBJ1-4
TGTGCCAGCAGGACCGGACTCGGTGAAAAACTGTTTTTT
CASRTGLGEKLFF
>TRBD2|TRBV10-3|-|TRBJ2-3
TGTGCCATCAGCGCAGGACTAGCGGACACAGATACGCAGTATTTT
CAISAGLADTDTQYF
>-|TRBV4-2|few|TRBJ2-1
TGTGCCAGCAGCCAAGATTGGGGGGGCCTAGAGCAGTTCTTC
CASSQDWGGLEQFF
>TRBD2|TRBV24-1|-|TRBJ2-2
TGTGCCACCAGTGCCGCGCCGGGACTAGCGGGAGGGCCAACCGGGGAGCTGTTTTTT
CATSAAPGLAGGPTGELFF
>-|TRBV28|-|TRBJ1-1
TGTGCCAGCAGTAGTCCTATGAACACTGAAGCTTTCTTT
CASSSPMNTEAFF
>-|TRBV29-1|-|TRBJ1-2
TGCAGCGTTTTCGGGATCCTCTATGGCTACACCTTC
CSVFGILYGYTF
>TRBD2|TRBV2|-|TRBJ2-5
TGTGCCAGCCGCGGGCGGCTAGCGGGAGTGGGAGAGACCCAGTACTTC
CASRGRLAGVGETQYF
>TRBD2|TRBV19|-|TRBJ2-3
TGTGCCAGTAGTATAACAGCGGGACTAACCACCACAGATACGCAGTATTTT
CASSITAGLTTTDTQYF
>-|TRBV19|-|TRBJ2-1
TGTGCCAGTAGTATTCTCGGAGGATCCTACAATGAGCAGTTCTTC
CASSILGGSYNEQFF
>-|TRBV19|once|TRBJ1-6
TGTGCCAGTAGTATTGCGGACAGCTATAATTCACCCCTCCACTTT
CASSIADSYNSPLHF
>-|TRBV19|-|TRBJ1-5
TGTGCCAGCCGGGACACCCTGAATCAGCCCCAGCATTTT
CASRDTLNQPQHF